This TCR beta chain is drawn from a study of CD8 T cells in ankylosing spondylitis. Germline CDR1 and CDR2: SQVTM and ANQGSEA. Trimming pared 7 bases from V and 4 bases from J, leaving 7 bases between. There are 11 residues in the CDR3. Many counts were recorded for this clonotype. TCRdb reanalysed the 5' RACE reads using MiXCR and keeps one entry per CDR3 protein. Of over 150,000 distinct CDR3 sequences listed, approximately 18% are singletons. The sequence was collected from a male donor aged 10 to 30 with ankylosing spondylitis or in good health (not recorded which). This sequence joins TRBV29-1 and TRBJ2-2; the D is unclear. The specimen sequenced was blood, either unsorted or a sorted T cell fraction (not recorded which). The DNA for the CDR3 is TGCAGCGCCCAAGCCACCGGGGAGCTGTTTTTT. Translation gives CSAQATGELFF.